The following is a T cell receptor (beta chain) sequence with its context. What it recognizes is unknown. Deletions cut 2 bases from V and 0 bases from J, with 12 bases between. The germline V gene encodes CDR1 SGHVS and CDR2 FNYEAQ. The length of the CDR3 is 16 residues. Repeated repertoire sampling spanned the course of chemoradiotherapy. Assay used: immunoSEQ multiplex PCR; TCRdb lists only in-frame clones, some missing. The sample gives about 8,700 clones, less than 85% of which show up once; 7.5% to 9% is in the top ten. The data stem from a study of chemoradiotherapy in HPV16-positive cancers. Whole-study context: Functional T-cell assays on a couple of HPV16-positive patients' cells defined candidate HPV-specific clones and common TCR motifs.

General study points: HPV-specific T cells were functionally defined from only two HPV16-positive patients. Non-HPV-specific T cells did not expand in tumors during treatment, whereas candidate HPV-specific clones and E7-related motifs did.

The chain is built from TRBV7-6 and TRBJ2-3; TRBD2 might be the D (6 bases). The sample was taken from a patient who underwent chemoradiotherapy. The source of this sequence is a human donor with HPV-associated anogenital cancer. The CDR3 nucleotides read TGTGCCAGCAGCTTAAGGCCCGCGGGGAGCACAGATACGCAGTATTTT. Translated, it gives CASSLRPAGSTDTQYF.